These 9 T cell receptor beta chains were sequenced from one sample in a study of siplizumab effects on memory and regulatory T cells. Produced via immunoSEQ multiplex PCR; TCRdb's table is partial and in-frame only. The data show tens of thousands of clones, around 98% seen once. Sequencing was carried out using naive CD8+ T cells sorted from blood. The receptor set was obtained from a human donor in good health.

This clone was seen once. The chain recombines TRBV27 with TRBJ2-5; 7 bases agree with TRBD2. CDR1 and CDR2 (germline): MNHEY, SMNVEV (reference sequence). CDR3 length: 15 amino acids. Trimming at V came to 7 bases and at J to 7 bases, leaving 15 bases not matched to a gene. The CDR3 nucleotides read TGTGCCAGCAAAGGGCTAGCGGAGTCCGGGGGGACCCAGTACTTC. Amino acid sequence: CASKGLAESGGTQYF.

V is TRBV25-1 and J is TRBJ1-1, with D possibly matching TRBD1 (5 bases). The germline V gene has CDR1 MGHDK and CDR2 SYGVNS. The CDR3 contains 12 residues. Trimming removed 7 bases from V and 9 bases from J, with 15 bases in between. The CDR3 sequence: CASTPGGTQAFF. For the CDR3, the DNA is TGTGCCAGCACCCCTGGAGGGACCCAAGCTTTCTTT. Complete variable domain (other parts from reference TRBV25-1 and TRBJ1-1): EADIYQTPRYLVIGTGKKITLECSQTMGHDKMYWYQQDPGMELHLIHYSYGVNSTEKGDLSSESTVSRIRTEHFPLTLESARPSHTSQYLCASTPGGTQAFFGQGTRLTVV.

The chain couples TRBV7-3 to TRBJ2-2; 9 bases agree with TRBD2. V trimming: 3 bases; J trimming: 5 bases; junction bases outside the gene matches: 4. CDR3 size: 15 residues. Germline-derived CDR1 and CDR2 are SGHTA and FQGTGA. The CDR3 nucleotides read TGTGCCAGCAGCTTGGCGGGAGGGAATACCGGGGAGCTGTTTTTT. It translates to CASSLAGGNTGELFF.

This chain uses TRBV29-1 with TRBJ1-2, with 7 nucleotides matching TRBD1. The CDR3 has 13 residues. The germline gives CDR1 SQVTM, CDR2 ANQGSEA. The junction had 6 bases not matched to a gene; V was cut back by 6 bases and J by 2 bases. The chain's CDR3 is CSVRDSDNYGYTF. The CDR3 DNA reads TGCAGCGTGAGGGACAGCGACAACTATGGCTACACCTTC. The full variable domain, rest sourced from reference TRBV29-1 and TRBJ1-2, is SAVISQKPSRDICQRGTSLTIQCQVDSQVTMMFWYRQQPGQSLTLIATANQGSEATYESGFVIDKFPISRPNLTFSTLTVSNMSPEDSSIYLCSVRDSDNYGYTFGSGTRLTVV.

The J gene is TRBJ2-1, the V gene TRBV19; 10 bases line up with TRBD2. CDR3 size: 15 residues. Germline lookup yields CDR1 LNHDA and CDR2 SQIVND (reference sequence). The ends lost 7 bases at V and 7 bases at J; junction bases unmatched: 10. The CDR3: CASTPLAGVVNEQFF. The CDR3 DNA sequence: TGTGCCAGTACCCCTCTAGCGGGAGTTGTGAATGAGCAGTTCTTC. The whole variable domain, filled in from reference TRBV19 and TRBJ2-1, reads DGGITQSPKYLFRKEGQNVTLSCEQNLNHDAMYWYRQDPGQGLRLIYYSQIVNDFQKGDIAEGYSVSREKKESFPLTVTSAQKNPTAFYLCASTPLAGVVNEQFFGPGTRLTVL.

The rearrangement uses TRBV27 and TRBJ2-4; 7 positions agree with TRBD2. This CDR3 is built from 11 residues. V lost 8 bases and J lost 6; bases outside the gene matches: 1. Germline CDR1 is MNHEY and CDR2 is SMNVEV (reference sequence). The CDR3 protein is CASSGGNIQYF. The CDR3 region has the DNA TGTGCCAGCTCGGGGGGAAACATTCAGTACTTC.

On this clone itself: Other DNA variants within this sample encode the same CDR3. This rearrangement joins TRBV5-8 to TRBJ2-7; possibly TRBD1 for D (5 bases). The V gene's germline CDR1 is SGHTS and CDR2 YDEGEE. CDR3 size: 15 residues. V was trimmed by 3 bases and J by 3 bases, leaving 16 bases between them. The CDR3 reads CASSSRVRGYYEQYF. The CDR3 nucleotides read TGTGCCAGCAGCTCCCGCGTAAGGGGTTACTACGAGCAGTACTTC.

V usage is TRBV30 and J usage is TRBJ2-3; D might be TRBD2 (5 bases). This CDR3 has 14 residues. In germline, CDR1 is GTSNPN, CDR2 SVGIG (reference sequence). V was clipped by 1 base and J by 5 bases, with 13 bases between them. The CDR3 coding sequence is TGTGCCTGGAGTGAGGACTCGAACGTAGATACGCAGTATTTT. This encodes CAWSEDSNVDTQYF.

This sequence joins TRBV7-2 and TRBJ2-1; 8 bases are shared with TRBD2. The germline CDR1 and CDR2 sequences are SGHTA and FQGNSA. The CDR3 is 15 amino acids. V shed 10 bases and J 7 bases; nucleotides not matched to a gene: 15. Written as DNA, the CDR3 is TGTGCCACCCACCGGAGCGGGAGCATCTGGAATGAGCAGTTCTTC. It yields the protein CATHRSGSIWNEQFF. The whole variable domain, remainder taken from reference TRBV7-2 and TRBJ2-1, is GAGVSQSPSNKVTEKGKDVELRCDPISGHTALYWYRQSLGQGLEFLIYFQGNSAPDKSGLPSDRFSAERTGGSVSTLTIQRTQQEDSAVYLCATHRSGSIWNEQFFGPGTRLTVL.